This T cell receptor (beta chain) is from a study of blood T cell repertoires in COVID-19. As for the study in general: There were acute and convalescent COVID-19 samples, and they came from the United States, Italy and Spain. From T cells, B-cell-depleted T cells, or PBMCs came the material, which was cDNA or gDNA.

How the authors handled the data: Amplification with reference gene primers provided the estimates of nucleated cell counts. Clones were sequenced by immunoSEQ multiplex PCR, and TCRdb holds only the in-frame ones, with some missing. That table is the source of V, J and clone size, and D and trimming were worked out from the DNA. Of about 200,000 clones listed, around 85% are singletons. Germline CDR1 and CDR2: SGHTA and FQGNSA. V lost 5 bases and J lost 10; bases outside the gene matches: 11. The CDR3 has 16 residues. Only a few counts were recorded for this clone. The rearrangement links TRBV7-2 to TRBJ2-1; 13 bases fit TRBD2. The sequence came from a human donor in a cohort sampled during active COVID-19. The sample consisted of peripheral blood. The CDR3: CASSTSPGLAGREQFF. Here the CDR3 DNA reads TGTGCCAGCAGCACGTCACCGGGACTAGCGGGGAGAGAGCAGTTCTTC.